This passage covers 26 T cell receptor beta chains from one sample sequenced in a study of blood T cell repertoires in COVID-19. Here immunoSEQ multiplex PCR was the method, and the copy in TCRdb shows in-frame clones only, minus some. The sample records around 360,000 clones, roughly 84% being singletons. Sequenced: PBMCs or T cells enriched from blood (not recorded which). All receptors come from a woman aged 25-40 years who had recovered from COVID-19.

This rearrangement joins TRBV3-1 (or the pseudogene TRBV3-2) to TRBJ2-3; D gene uncertain. Trimming took 4 bases from V and 3 from J, leaving 11 bases between them. This CDR3 comprises 14 residues. Germline CDR1 is LGHDT and CDR2 is YNNKEL (reference sequence). In DNA, the CDR3 is TGTGCCAGCAGCCCCCAACCGGGTACAGATACGCAGTATTTT. Encoded protein: CASSPQPGTDTQYF.

This clone was counted a few times. The CDR3 is CASSSWRGGRSYNEQFF. The CDR3 DNA reads as TGTGCCAGCAGCTCATGGCGGGGGGGTAGGTCCTACAATGAGCAGTTCTTC. The chain recombines TRBV7-2 with TRBJ2-1, with TRBD2 matching 9 bases. Germline values: CDR1 SGHTA, CDR2 FQGNSA. The CDR3 has 17 amino acids. V lost 4 bases, J lost 1 base, and 8 bases stayed unmatched.

The J gene is TRBJ1-5, the V gene TRBV24-1, with D unresolved. The CDR3 extends over 16 amino acids. The germline CDR1 and CDR2 sequences are KGHDR and SFDVKD. Trimming removed 4 bases at V and 0 bases at J, with 12 bases between. CDR3 in amino acids: CATSELEIYSNQPQHF. The CDR3 bases are TGTGCCACCAGTGAGCTAGAGATTTATAGCAATCAGCCCCAGCATTTT.

The chain recombines TRBV2 with TRBJ1-2; unclear D gene. V dropped 0 bases and J dropped 2 bases, with 13 bases sitting between them. CDR1 is SNHLY and CDR2 is FYNNEI in the germline V gene. This CDR3 region has 16 residues. This chain's CDR3 is CASSEAVEDLNYGYTF. In DNA form, the CDR3 reads TGTGCCAGCAGTGAAGCGGTGGAGGATCTAAACTATGGCTACACCTTC.

The CDR3 DNA sequence: TGTGCCAGCAGTTTATCATCCCCCGGGTATGGCTACACCTTC. This gives the protein CASSLSSPGYGYTF. J is TRBJ1-2 and V is TRBV27, with D hard to call. Trimming removed 0 bases at V and 5 bases at J, with 10 bases between. This CDR3 comprises 14 residues. Germline V CDR1 and CDR2: MNHEY, SMNVEV (reference sequence).

The J gene is TRBJ2-3, the V gene TRBV18, with D possibly being TRBD2 (6 bases). V lost 5 bases, J lost 1 base, and 10 bases lay in between. Germline assignment: CDR1 KGHSH and CDR2 LQKENI. The CDR3 contains 14 residues. The CDR3 region has the DNA TGTGCCAGCTCATCCGGGGGACGCACAGATACGCAGTATTTT. Protein sequence: CASSSGGRTDTQYF. The complete variable domain, with remaining parts taken from reference TRBV18 and TRBJ2-3, reads NAGVMQNPRHLVRRRGQEARLRCSPMKGHSHVYWYRQLPEEGLKFMVYLQKENIIDESGMPKERFSAEFPKEGPSILRIQQVVRGDSAAYFCASSSGGRTDTQYFGPGTRLTVL.

This clone was detected only once. The V gene is TRBV3-1 (or the pseudogene TRBV3-2), the J gene TRBJ1-2; D is unresolved. The CDR3 is 12 amino acids. Deletions cut 0 bases from V and 9 bases from J, with 8 bases between. Germline V CDR1 and CDR2: LGHDT, YNNKEL (reference sequence). The CDR3 DNA is TGTGCCAGCAGCCAAGAGGCGCGGAGCTACACCTTC. It specifies CASSQEARSYTF.

The chain combines TRBV11-2 with TRBJ2-7, with D maybe TRBD2 (6 bases). Germline CDR1 and CDR2: SGHAT and FQNNGV. The CDR3 loop spans 13 amino acids. The V end lost 6 bases, the J end lost 3 bases, and 12 bases lay between the germline ends. DNA for the CDR3: TGTGCCAGCAGGGGAGGACAAATCTACGAGCAGTACTTC. Amino acids: CASRGGQIYEQYF.

This sequence joins TRBV20-1 and TRBJ2-7, with D unresolved. Germline CDR1 is DFQATT and CDR2 is SNEGSKA (reference sequence). The CDR3 consists of 11 residues. V lost 7 bases to trimming and J lost 4 bases, with 11 bases between them. The CDR3: CSVSGFYEQYF. The CDR3, as DNA: TGCAGTGTTTCAGGATTTTACGAGCAGTACTTC.

In this sample, this clone turned up a few times. V usage is TRBV2 and J usage is TRBJ1-6; D not certain. The germline V and J ends were trimmed by 4 bases and 5 bases, with 9 bases remaining between them. This CDR3 contains 14 residues. Germline V gene data show CDR1 as SNHLY and CDR2 as FYNNEI. The chain's CDR3 is CASSVGGDNSPLHF. CDR3 DNA: TGTGCCAGCAGTGTAGGAGGTGATAATTCACCCCTCCACTTT. The whole variable domain, remainder taken from reference TRBV2 and TRBJ1-6, is EPEVTQTPSHQVTQMGQEVILRCVPISNHLYFYWYRQILGQKVEFLVSFYNNEISEKSEIFDDQFSVERPDGSNFTLKIRSTKLEDSAMYFCASSVGGDNSPLHFGNGTRLTVT.

The CDR3 DNA is TGCAGCGGTCAGGGCACTGAAGCTTTCTTT. Protein sequence: CSGQGTEAFF. The chain links TRBV29-1 to TRBJ1-1, with D perhaps TRBD1 (5 bases). Germline V CDR1 and CDR2: SQVTM, ANQGSEA. Trimming took 7 bases from V and 4 from J, leaving 7 bases between them. This CDR3 is built from 10 residues.

The gene calls are TRBV5-4 and TRBJ2-7; D gene uncertain. Germline CDR1 reads SGHNT; CDR2 reads YYREEE (reference sequence). This CDR3 spans 13 amino acids. V was trimmed by 3 bases and J by 1 base, leaving 8 bases between them. The CDR3 protein is CASSSPVSYEQYF. DNA for the CDR3: TGTGCCAGCAGCTCGCCGGTATCCTACGAGCAGTACTTC.

The chain joins TRBV19 to TRBJ1-1; 7 bases are shared with TRBD1. V dropped 6 bases and J dropped 1; count of bases not matched to a gene: 17. The CDR3 is 18 amino acids. CDR1 and CDR2 (germline): LNHDA, SQIVND (reference sequence). This chain's CDR3 is CASSRRGRGLSGNTEAFF. CDR3 DNA: TGTGCCAGTAGCCGCCGGGGCAGGGGGTTATCTGGGAACACTGAAGCTTTCTTT. The variable domain in full, with the rest retrieved from reference TRBV19 and TRBJ1-1, is DGGITQSPKYLFRKEGQNVTLSCEQNLNHDAMYWYRQDPGQGLRLIYYSQIVNDFQKGDIAEGYSVSREKKESFPLTVTSAQKNPTAFYLCASSRRGRGLSGNTEAFFGQGTRLTVV.

The rearrangement joins TRBV6-5 to TRBJ1-1; D ambiguous. This CDR3 has 13 amino acids. Germline loops: CDR1 MNHEY, CDR2 SVGAGI. The V end lost 5 bases, the J end lost 7 bases, and 14 bases lay between the germline ends. The CDR3 spells CASSQTQSDEAFF. CDR3 nucleotide sequence: TGTGCCAGCAGTCAGACTCAGTCAGATGAAGCTTTCTTT.

This clone occurred once. The chain combines TRBV5-1 with TRBJ2-1, with 9 bases fitting TRBD1. J lost 9 bases, V lost 10 bases, and 17 bases had no gene match. The germline gives CDR1 SGHRS, CDR2 YFSETQ. The CDR3 has 15 amino acids. The chain's CDR3 is CAAWNPRDRVGEQFF. The DNA of the CDR3 is TGCGCCGCATGGAATCCTCGGGACAGGGTAGGTGAGCAGTTCTTC.

This chain connects TRBV5-1 to TRBJ2-1; 7 bases agree with TRBD2. The ends lost 2 bases at V and 6 bases at J; junction bases unmatched: 5. This CDR3 has 14 amino acids. CDR1 is SGHRS, CDR2 YFSETQ, per germline. This chain's CDR3 is CASSFTSVGNEQFF. CDR3 DNA: TGCGCCAGCAGCTTCACTAGCGTCGGCAATGAGCAGTTCTTC. Complete variable domain (other parts from reference TRBV5-1 and TRBJ2-1): KAGVTQTPRYLIKTRGQQVTLSCSPISGHRSVSWYQQTPGQGLQFLFEYFSETQRNKGNFPGRFSGRQFSNSRSEMNVSTLELGDSALYLCASSFTSVGNEQFFGPGTRLTVL.

The chain couples TRBV2 to TRBJ1-2; 9 bases are a match to TRBD1. V lost 6 bases to trimming and J lost 3 bases; unmatched junction nucleotides: 5. Germline lookup yields CDR1 SNHLY and CDR2 FYNNEI. The CDR3 length is 14 residues. The CDR3 protein is CASSMDRGDYGYTF. The CDR3, as DNA: TGTGCCAGCAGCATGGACAGGGGCGACTATGGCTACACCTTC.

This clone has more than one count but fewer than ten. The rearrangement links TRBV21-1 to TRBJ1-2. TRBV21-1 is given as a pseudogene. The CDR3 is 15 amino acids. Here the CDR3 DNA reads TGTGCCAGCAGCAAAGGAGGTGAAGCTAACTATGGCTACACCTTC. This translates into CASSKGGEANYGYTF.

The chain uses TRBV27 and TRBJ2-4; TRBD2 matches 8 bases. CDR1 is MNHEY and CDR2 is SMNVEV in the germline V gene (reference sequence). CDR3 length: 18 amino acids. V gave up 3 bases and J gave up 1 base; unmatched junction bases: 11. The CDR3 sequence is CASSLSGGQTYAKNIQYF. The CDR3 DNA sequence: TGTGCCAGCAGTTTGTCGGGGGGGCAGACGTACGCCAAAAACATTCAGTACTTC.

This chain links TRBV11-3 with TRBJ2-2, with TRBD2 matching 9 bases. Trimming at V came to 1 base and at J to 4 bases, leaving 4 bases not matched to a gene. The germline V gene encodes CDR1 SGHNT and CDR2 YENEEA. The CDR3 is 16 residues long. The chain's CDR3 is CASSLAAGGTTGELFF. In nucleotides, the CDR3 is TGTGCCAGCAGCTTAGCGGCGGGGGGGACCACCGGGGAGCTGTTTTTT.

Only a few counts were recorded for this clone. In nucleotides, the CDR3 is TGTGCCAGCAGTACCCCTAGCGGGGGGGTGAATGAGCAGTTCTTC. It translates to CASSTPSGGVNEQFF. The V and J genes are TRBV27 and TRBJ2-1; TRBD2 matches 12 bases. The CDR3 has 15 residues. V gave up 5 bases and J gave up 7 bases; unmatched junction bases: 6. Germline CDR1 and CDR2: MNHEY and SMNVEV (reference sequence).

The V gene is TRBV5-4, the J gene TRBJ1-2; 7 bases agree with TRBD1. The CDR3 sequence is 14 residues long. V lost 4 bases and J lost 4; bases outside the gene matches: 7. CDR1 SGHNT and CDR2 YYREEE come from the germline V gene (reference sequence). The CDR3 loop reads CASSRDRVVYGYTF. The CDR3 region has the DNA TGTGCCAGCAGCCGCGACAGGGTAGTCTATGGCTACACCTTC.

This clone turned up a few times. The V call is TRBV10-3, the J call TRBJ2-7, with D maybe TRBD1 (6 bases). Germline-derived CDR1 and CDR2 are ENHRY and SYGVKD. V lost 10 bases and J 1 base, leaving 17 bases between the germline ends. The CDR3 runs to 14 residues. CDR3 sequence reads: CASRPVQGSYEQYF. The CDR3 nucleotides are TGTGCCAGCAGACCCGTCCAGGGGTCCTACGAGCAGTACTTC.

V is TRBV7-2 and J is TRBJ2-1; D possibly corresponds to TRBD2 (5 bases). This CDR3 contains 17 residues. V was pared by 4 bases and J by 0 bases, with 16 bases between. The germline V gene encodes CDR1 SGHTA and CDR2 FQGNSA. The CDR3 spells CASSSGPRASSYNEQFF. CDR3 DNA: TGTGCCAGCAGCTCCGGTCCGAGGGCCTCCTCCTACAATGAGCAGTTCTTC.

This sequence joins TRBV29-1 and TRBJ2-3, with 7 bases aligning to TRBD2. This CDR3 has 14 residues. V was clipped by 6 bases and J by 4 bases; unmatched bases: 10. Per the germline V gene, CDR1 is SQVTM and CDR2 is ANQGSEA. For the CDR3, the DNA is TGCAGCGTCGCGTCGGGGGGAGGGGCAGATACGCAGTATTTT. As protein: CSVASGGGADTQYF.

This sequence joins TRBV5-6 and TRBJ1-1; D unclear. V lost 2 bases to trimming and J lost 7 bases, with 6 bases between them. The CDR3 spans 11 residues. Germline V gene lookup returns CDR1 SGHDT and CDR2 YYEEEE. CDR3 bases: TGTGCCAGCAGCTTAGCGGATGAAGCTTTCTTT. Encoded protein: CASSLADEAFF.